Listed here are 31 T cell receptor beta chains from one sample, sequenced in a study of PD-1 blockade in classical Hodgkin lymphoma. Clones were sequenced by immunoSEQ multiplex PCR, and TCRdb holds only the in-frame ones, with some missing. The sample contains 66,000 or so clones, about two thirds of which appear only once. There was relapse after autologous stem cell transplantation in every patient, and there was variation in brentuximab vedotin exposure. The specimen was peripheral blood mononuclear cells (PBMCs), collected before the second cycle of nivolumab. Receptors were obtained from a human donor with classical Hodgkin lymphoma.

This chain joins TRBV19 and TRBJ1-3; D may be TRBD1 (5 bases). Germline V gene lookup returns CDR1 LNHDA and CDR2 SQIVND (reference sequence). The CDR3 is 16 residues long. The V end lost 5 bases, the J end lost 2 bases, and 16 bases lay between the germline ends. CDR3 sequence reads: CASSPYPGLPGNTIYF. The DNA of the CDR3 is TGTGCCAGTAGTCCCTACCCGGGACTTCCTGGAAACACCATATATTTT.

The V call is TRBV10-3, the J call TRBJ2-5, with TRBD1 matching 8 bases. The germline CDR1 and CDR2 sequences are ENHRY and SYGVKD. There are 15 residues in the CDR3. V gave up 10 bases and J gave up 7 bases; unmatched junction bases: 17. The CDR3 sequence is CATSRQGAGGGTQYF. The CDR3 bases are TGTGCCACCTCCCGCCAGGGGGCCGGAGGGGGGACCCAGTACTTC.

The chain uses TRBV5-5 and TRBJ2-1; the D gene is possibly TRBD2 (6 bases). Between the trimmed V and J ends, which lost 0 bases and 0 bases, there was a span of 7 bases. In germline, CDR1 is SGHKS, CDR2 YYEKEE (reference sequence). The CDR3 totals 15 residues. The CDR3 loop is CASSLAGASYNEQFF. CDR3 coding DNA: TGTGCCAGCAGCTTGGCGGGAGCCTCCTACAATGAGCAGTTCTTC.

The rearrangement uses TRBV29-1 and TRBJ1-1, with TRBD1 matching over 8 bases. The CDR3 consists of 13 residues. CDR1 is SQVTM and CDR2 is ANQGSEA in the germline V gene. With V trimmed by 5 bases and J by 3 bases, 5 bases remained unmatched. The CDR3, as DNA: TGCAGCGTTTCTACAGGGGGTGACACTGAAGCTTTCTTT. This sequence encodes CSVSTGGDTEAFF.

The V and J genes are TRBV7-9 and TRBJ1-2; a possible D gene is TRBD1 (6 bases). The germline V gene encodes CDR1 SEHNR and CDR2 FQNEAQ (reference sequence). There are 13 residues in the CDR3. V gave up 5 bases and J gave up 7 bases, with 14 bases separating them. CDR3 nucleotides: TGTGCCAGCAGCCTCGAGACAGGTACTGGCTACACCTTC. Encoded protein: CASSLETGTGYTF.

CDR3 DNA: TGCAGCGTTGAAGGACTAGCGGGAGAGACCCAGTACTTC. It codes for CSVEGLAGETQYF. V is TRBV29-1 and J is TRBJ2-5, with TRBD2 matching over 10 bases. Looked up from germline, CDR1 is SQVTM and CDR2 is ANQGSEA. This CDR3 spans 13 amino acids. The trim removed 1 base at V and 4 bases at J, leaving 0 bases unmatched.

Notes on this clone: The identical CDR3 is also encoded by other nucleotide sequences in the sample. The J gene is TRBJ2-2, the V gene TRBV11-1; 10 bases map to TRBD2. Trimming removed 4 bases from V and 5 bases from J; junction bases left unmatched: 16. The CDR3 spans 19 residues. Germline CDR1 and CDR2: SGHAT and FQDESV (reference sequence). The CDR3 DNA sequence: TGTGCCAGCAGCTATGAGGTCCTAGCGGGAGCCCGAAGGACCGGGGAGCTGTTTTTT. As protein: CASSYEVLAGARRTGELFF.

In DNA, the CDR3 is TGTGCCAGCAGTTACTTAGGGGACACTAGCGAGCAGTACTTC. This codes for CASSYLGDTSEQYF. The chain uses TRBV6-6 and TRBJ2-7; perhaps TRBD1 as D (6 bases). This CDR3 has 14 amino acids. From germline, CDR1 is MNHNY and CDR2 SVGAGI (reference sequence). Trimming left V 1 base short and J 6 bases short, with 13 bases between.

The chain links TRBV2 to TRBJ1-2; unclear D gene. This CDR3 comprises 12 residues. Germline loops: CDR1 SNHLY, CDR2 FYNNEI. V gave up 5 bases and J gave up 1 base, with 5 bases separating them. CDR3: CASSPLNYGYTF. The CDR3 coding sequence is TGTGCCAGCAGTCCACTTAACTATGGCTACACCTTC.

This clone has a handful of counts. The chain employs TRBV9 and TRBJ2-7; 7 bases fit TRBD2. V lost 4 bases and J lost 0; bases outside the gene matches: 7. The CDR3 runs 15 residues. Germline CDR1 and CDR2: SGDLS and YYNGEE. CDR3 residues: CASSPKGGSSYEQYF. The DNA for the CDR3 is TGTGCCAGCAGCCCCAAAGGCGGGAGCTCCTACGAGCAGTACTTC.

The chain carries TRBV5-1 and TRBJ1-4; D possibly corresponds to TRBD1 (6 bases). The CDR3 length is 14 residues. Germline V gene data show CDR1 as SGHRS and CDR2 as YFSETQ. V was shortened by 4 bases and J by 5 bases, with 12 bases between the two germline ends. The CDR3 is CASSLQGDNEKLFF. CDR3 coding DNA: TGCGCCAGCAGCCTACAGGGAGACAATGAAAAACTGTTTTTT.

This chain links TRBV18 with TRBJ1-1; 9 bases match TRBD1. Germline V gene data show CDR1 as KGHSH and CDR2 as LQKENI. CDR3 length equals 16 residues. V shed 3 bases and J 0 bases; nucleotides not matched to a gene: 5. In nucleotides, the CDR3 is TGTGCCAGCTCACCCCGACAGGGGGGGTTGAACACTGAAGCTTTCTTT. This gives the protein CASSPRQGGLNTEAFF.

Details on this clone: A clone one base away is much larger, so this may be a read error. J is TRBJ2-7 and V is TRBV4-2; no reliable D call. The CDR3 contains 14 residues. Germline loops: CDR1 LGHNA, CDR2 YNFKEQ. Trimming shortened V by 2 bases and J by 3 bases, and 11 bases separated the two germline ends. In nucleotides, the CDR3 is TGTGCCAGCAGCCAACCCTTTTCGGGCTACGAGCAGTACTTC. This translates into CASSQPFSGYEQYF.

The CDR3 loop reads CASSLDTSGRADTQYF. The CDR3 region has the DNA TGCGCCAGCAGCTTGGATACTAGCGGGAGGGCCGATACGCAGTATTTT. The V call is TRBV5-1, the J call TRBJ2-3, with TRBD2 matching 13 bases. Trimming cost V 0 bases and J 6 bases; bases outside gene matches: 4. CDR3 length equals 16 residues. CDR1 is SGHRS, CDR2 YFSETQ, per germline.

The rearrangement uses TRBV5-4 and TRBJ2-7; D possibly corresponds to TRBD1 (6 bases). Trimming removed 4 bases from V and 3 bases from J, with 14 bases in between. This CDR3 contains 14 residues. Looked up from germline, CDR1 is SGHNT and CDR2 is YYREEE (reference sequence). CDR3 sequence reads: CASSPDSDIYEQYF. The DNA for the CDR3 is TGTGCCAGCAGCCCGGACAGCGATATCTACGAGCAGTACTTC.

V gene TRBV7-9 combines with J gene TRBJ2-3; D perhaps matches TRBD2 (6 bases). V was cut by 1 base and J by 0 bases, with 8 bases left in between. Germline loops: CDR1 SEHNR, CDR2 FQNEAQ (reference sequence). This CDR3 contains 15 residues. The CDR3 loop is CASSLVGGSTDTQYF. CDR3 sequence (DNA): TGTGCCAGCAGCTTAGTCGGGGGTAGCACAGATACGCAGTATTTT.

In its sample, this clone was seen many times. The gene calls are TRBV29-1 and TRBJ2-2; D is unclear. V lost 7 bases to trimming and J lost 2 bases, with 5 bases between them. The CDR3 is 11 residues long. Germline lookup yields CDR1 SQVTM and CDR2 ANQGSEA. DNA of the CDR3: TGCAGCGCTCAAAACACCGGGGAGCTGTTTTTT. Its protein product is CSAQNTGELFF.

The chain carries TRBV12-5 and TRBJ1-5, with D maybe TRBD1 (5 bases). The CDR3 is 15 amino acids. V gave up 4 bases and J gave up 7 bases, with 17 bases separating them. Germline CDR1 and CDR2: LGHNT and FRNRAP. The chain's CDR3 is CASGSGVGWDQPQHF. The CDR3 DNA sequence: TGTGCTAGTGGTTCGGGGGTAGGGTGGGACCAGCCCCAGCATTTT.

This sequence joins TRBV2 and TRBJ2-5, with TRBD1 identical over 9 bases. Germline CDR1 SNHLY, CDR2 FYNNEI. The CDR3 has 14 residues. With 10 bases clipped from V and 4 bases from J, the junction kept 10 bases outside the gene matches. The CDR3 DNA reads TGTGCCACCATCCCGGGACAGGGCGTAGAGACCCAGTACTTC. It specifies CATIPGQGVETQYF.

CDR3: CASSFPGTEAFF. The DNA of the CDR3 is TGCGCCAGCAGCTTCCCAGGCACTGAAGCTTTCTTT. V is TRBV5-1 and J is TRBJ1-1, with D unclear. Germline loops: CDR1 SGHRS, CDR2 YFSETQ. The CDR3 contains 12 residues. Trimming pared 2 bases from V and 4 bases from J, leaving 6 bases between.

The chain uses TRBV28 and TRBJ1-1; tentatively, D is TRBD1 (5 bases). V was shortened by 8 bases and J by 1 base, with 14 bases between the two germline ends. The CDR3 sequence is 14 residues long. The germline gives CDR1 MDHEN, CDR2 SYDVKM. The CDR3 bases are TGTGCCAGCCGATTGCAGGGCGGGAACACTGAAGCTTTCTTT. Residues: CASRLQGGNTEAFF.

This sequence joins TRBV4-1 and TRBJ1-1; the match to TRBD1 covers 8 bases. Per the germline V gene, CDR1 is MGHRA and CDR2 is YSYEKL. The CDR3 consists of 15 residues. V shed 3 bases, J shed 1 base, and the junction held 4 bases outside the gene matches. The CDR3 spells CASSQDRVTNTEAFF. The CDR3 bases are TGCGCCAGCAGCCAGGACAGGGTTACGAACACTGAAGCTTTCTTT.

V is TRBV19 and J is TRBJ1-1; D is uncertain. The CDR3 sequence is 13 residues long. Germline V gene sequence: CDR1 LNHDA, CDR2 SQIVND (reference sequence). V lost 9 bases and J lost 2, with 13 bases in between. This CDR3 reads CASCLEVNTEAFF. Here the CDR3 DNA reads TGTGCCAGCTGCCTGGAGGTTAACACTGAAGCTTTCTTT.

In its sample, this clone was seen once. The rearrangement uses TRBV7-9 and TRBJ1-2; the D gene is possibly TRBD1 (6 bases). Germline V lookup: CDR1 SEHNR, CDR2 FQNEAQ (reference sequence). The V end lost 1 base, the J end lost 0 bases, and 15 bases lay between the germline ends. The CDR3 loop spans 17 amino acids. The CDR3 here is CASSLGGEGGTNYGYTF. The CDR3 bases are TGTGCCAGCAGCTTAGGTGGTGAGGGGGGGACTAACTATGGCTACACCTTC.

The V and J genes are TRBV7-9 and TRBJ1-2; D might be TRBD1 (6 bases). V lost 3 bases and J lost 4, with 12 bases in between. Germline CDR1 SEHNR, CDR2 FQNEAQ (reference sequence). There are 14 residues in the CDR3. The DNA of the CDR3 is TGTGCCAGCAGCTTCGGACAGACCCCCTATGGCTACACCTTC. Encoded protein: CASSFGQTPYGYTF.

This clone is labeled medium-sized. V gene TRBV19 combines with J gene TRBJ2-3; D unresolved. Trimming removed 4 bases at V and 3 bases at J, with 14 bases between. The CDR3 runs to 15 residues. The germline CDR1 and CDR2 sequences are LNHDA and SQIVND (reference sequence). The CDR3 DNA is TGTGCCAGTAGTACGACGGCTTCTCGGACAGATACGCAGTATTTT. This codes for CASSTTASRTDTQYF.

The CDR3 here is CASSHTGAAGDYEQFF. CDR3 coding DNA: TGTGCCAGCAGCCATACAGGGGCCGCTGGGGACTATGAGCAGTTCTTC. The chain employs TRBV5-5 and TRBJ2-1; perhaps TRBD1 as D (7 bases). Trimming left V 4 bases short and J 8 bases short, with 22 bases between. The germline V gene encodes CDR1 SGHKS and CDR2 YYEKEE (reference sequence). The CDR3 consists of 16 residues. Variable domain in full (rest from reference TRBV5-5 and TRBJ2-1): DAGVTQSPTHLIKTRGQQVTLRCSPISGHKSVSWYQQVLGQGPQFIFQYYEKEERGRGNFPDRFSARQFPNYSSELNVNALLLGDSALYLCASSHTGAAGDYEQFFGPGTRLTVL.

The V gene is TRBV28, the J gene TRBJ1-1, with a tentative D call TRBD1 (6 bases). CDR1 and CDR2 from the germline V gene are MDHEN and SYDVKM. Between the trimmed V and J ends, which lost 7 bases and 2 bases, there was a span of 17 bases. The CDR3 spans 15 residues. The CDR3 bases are TGTGCCAGCACCACTGGGGGCGGGGGAAACACTGAAGCTTTCTTT. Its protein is CASTTGGGGNTEAFF.

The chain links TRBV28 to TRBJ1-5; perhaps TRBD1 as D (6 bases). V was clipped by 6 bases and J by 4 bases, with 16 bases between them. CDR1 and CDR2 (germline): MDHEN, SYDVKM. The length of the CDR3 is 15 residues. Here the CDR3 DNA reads TGTGCCAGCAGCTCCCGGGGGGCGGTGAATCAGCCCCAGCATTTT. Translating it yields CASSSRGAVNQPQHF.

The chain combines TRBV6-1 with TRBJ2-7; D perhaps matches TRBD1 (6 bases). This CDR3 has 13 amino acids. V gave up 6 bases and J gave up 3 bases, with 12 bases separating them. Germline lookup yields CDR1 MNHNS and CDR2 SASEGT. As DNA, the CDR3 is TGTGCCAGCAGAACCTCGGACAGCTACGAGCAGTACTTC. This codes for CASRTSDSYEQYF.

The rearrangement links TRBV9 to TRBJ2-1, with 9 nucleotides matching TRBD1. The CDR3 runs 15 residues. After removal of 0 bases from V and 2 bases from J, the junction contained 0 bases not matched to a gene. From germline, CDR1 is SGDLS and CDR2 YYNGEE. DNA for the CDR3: TGTGCCAGCAGCGTAGGACAGGGGGCCTACAATGAGCAGTTCTTC. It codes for CASSVGQGAYNEQFF.